These T cell receptor beta chains were read from a single sample in a study of blood T cell repertoires in COVID-19. Sequenced by immunoSEQ multiplex PCR; TCRdb stores in-frame clones only, minus some. Counted here are 450,000 to 500,000 clones, roughly 88% occurring once; the ten biggest clones make up roughly 3.2%. Sequencing input: peripheral blood. These receptors were obtained from a human donor in a cohort sampled during active COVID-19. CDR3s include the opening cysteine and the closing phenylalanine or tryptophan. Each record gives: J gene, clone size, V gene, D gene, CDR3 DNA, CDR3 protein. The D gene is left open where the match is weak. Not all rows give a size; the values are once, few, many and, for expanded clones, a class.

TRBJ2-1,.,TRBV12-3/TRBV12-4,.,TGTGCCAGCAGCTTGACTAGTCTGTATGAGCAGTTCTTC,CASSLTSLYEQFF
TRBJ2-3,few,TRBV7-3,.,TGTGCCAGCAGCTTAGGGGGCTCGAGTACGCAGTATTTT,CASSLGGSSTQYF
TRBJ1-5,.,TRBV10-3,TRBD1,TGTGCCATCAGTGTGGGGACAGGGGGCCGACAGCCCCAGCATTTT,CAISVGTGGRQPQHF
TRBJ2-3,once,TRBV6-2/TRBV6-3,TRBD2,TGTGCCAGCAGTTACGACGCTAGCGGGAACCACGGAGACACAGATACGCAGTATTTT,CASSYDASGNHGDTDTQYF
TRBJ2-7,.,TRBV7-2,.,TGTGCCAGCAGCTTAGGCTGGGCCAGGGGATCCTACGAGCAGTACTTC,CASSLGWARGSYEQYF
TRBJ1-2,.,TRBV28,.,TGTGCCAGCAGTTTAGGAGGGACTCCTAACTATGGCTACACCTTC,CASSLGGTPNYGYTF
TRBJ1-2,.,TRBV5-1,.,TGCGCCAGCAGCTATGTGGACAGTAACTATGGCTACACCTTC,CASSYVDSNYGYTF
TRBJ2-2,.,TRBV11-3,.,TGTGCCAGCAGCTTAGATCTCGACAGCTCAAACACCGGGGAGCTGTTTTTT,CASSLDLDSSNTGELFF
TRBJ1-1,few,TRBV6-5,.,TGTGCCAGCAGTTACCGCGGGACGGACGAAGCTTTCTTT,CASSYRGTDEAFF
TRBJ1-3,once,TRBV30,.,TGTGCCTGGAGTCGGGTAATGGGAAACACCATATATTTT,CAWSRVMGNTIYF
TRBJ2-3,.,TRBV5-1,.,TGCGCCAGCAGCTCGGGGGACTTCACAGATACGCAGTATTTT,CASSSGDFTDTQYF
TRBJ2-3,few,TRBV6-2/TRBV6-3,.,TGTGCCAGCAGTTACGGGAGCGCCACAGATACGCAGTATTTT,CASSYGSATDTQYF
TRBJ1-2,.,TRBV19,.,TGTGCCAGTAGTCTTCTTACGACAGGCCCCTATGGCTACACCTTC,CASSLLTTGPYGYTF
TRBJ2-1,.,TRBV6-6,TRBD2,TGTGCCAGCAGCCCTAGCGGGACACTCTCCTACAATGAGCAGTTCTTC,CASSPSGTLSYNEQFF
TRBJ1-2,.,TRBV19,.,TGTGCCAGTAGTGTAAACAGGGTGGATGGCTACACCTTC,CASSVNRVDGYTF
TRBJ1-2,.,TRBV20-1,.,TGCAGTACCACAGGAGCAGATGGCTACACCTTC,CSTTGADGYTF
TRBJ2-1,.,TRBV7-9,.,TGTGCCAGCAGCCCCCCTGGGGAGTTAACCTACAATGAGCAGTTCTTC,CASSPPGELTYNEQFF
TRBJ1-4,.,TRBV6-5,TRBD1,TGTGCCAGCAGTACGCGACAGGGGGGTAATGAAAAACTGTTTTTT,CASSTRQGGNEKLFF
TRBJ1-2,.,TRBV7-2,.,TGTGCCAGCAGCTTAGCAGACAGTCACGGCTATGGCTACACCTTC,CASSLADSHGYGYTF
TRBJ1-2,.,TRBV5-1,.,TGCGCCAGCAGCTTGAGTGGAGGGGACTATGGCTACACCTTC,CASSLSGGDYGYTF
TRBJ2-2,.,TRBV5-1,TRBD2,TGCGCCAGCAGCCCGCGGGAGGGCCTTGTTGGGGAGCTGTTTTTT,CASSPREGLVGELFF
TRBJ1-1,few,TRBV6-5,TRBD1,TGTGCCAGCAGTTACTTAGGACAGGGAGGGACTGAAGCTTTCTTT,CASSYLGQGGTEAFF
TRBJ2-6,.,TRBV4-2,.,TGTGCCAGCAGCCGTCTCCGGGACACGATCCGATCTGGGGCCAACGTCCTGACTTTC,CASSRLRDTIRSGANVLTF
TRBJ1-5,.,TRBV28,TRBD1,TGTGCCAGCAGTTTATATGGGGACAGGGCTAGCAATCAGCCCCAGCATTTT,CASSLYGDRASNQPQHF
TRBJ1-1,.,TRBV6-5,.,TGTGCCAGCAGTTACTCGAAATCGGGTCACACTGAAGCTTTCTTT,CASSYSKSGHTEAFF
TRBJ2-1,.,TRBV30,.,TGTGCCTGGAGTCTGCAGGGCGATGAGCAGTTCTTC,CAWSLQGDEQFF
TRBJ1-1,once,TRBV6-7,.,TGTGCCAACCCCCCCGGGTATCAGAACACTGAAGCTTTCTTT,CANPPGYQNTEAFF
TRBJ2-7,.,TRBV7-9,.,TGTGCCAGCAGCTTAGTTAAAGAAGATCCTAGTAACTTC,CASSLVKEDPSNF
TRBJ1-4,.,TRBV28,.,TGTGCCAGCAGTCCCGATTTACTAGAAAAACTGTTTTTT,CASSPDLLEKLFF
TRBJ1-2,.,TRBV5-1,.,TGCGCCAGCAGCCGATCCCCACAGGGAGACTATGGCTACACCTTC,CASSRSPQGDYGYTF
TRBJ2-7,once,TRBV15,.,TGTGCCACCAGCAGAGAGGGGGGATCGAGGGAGCAGTACTTC,CATSREGGSREQYF
TRBJ2-7,once,TRBV5-6,TRBD2,TGTGCCAGCAGCCTGGGACTAGCGGGAGCCGAGCAGTACTTC,CASSLGLAGAEQYF
TRBJ1-6,.,TRBV28,.,TGTGCCAGCAGTTTCGCCCTATCTGGGGGGTCACCCCTCCACTTT,CASSFALSGGSPLHF
TRBJ1-5,few,TRBV2,TRBD1,TGTGCCAGCAGTGAACAGGACAGGGGTCCGAGCAATCAGCCCCAGCATTTT,CASSEQDRGPSNQPQHF
TRBJ1-1,.,TRBV24-1,.,TGTGCCACCGTAGAGGGCCGGAGCACTGAAGCTTTCTTT,CATVEGRSTEAFF
TRBJ1-2,once,TRBV5-6,.,TGTGCCAGCAGCTCCAATCCTACAGGTGGAATCTATGGCTACACCTTC,CASSSNPTGGIYGYTF
TRBJ1-1,.,TRBV2,.,TGTGCAAGCATTGTACGAGGGGGGGGCACTGAAGCTTTCTTT,CASIVRGGGTEAFF
TRBJ2-7,.,TRBV18,.,TGTGCCAGCTCACCTTCGTTGGACCCGGGGGAGCAGTACTTC,CASSPSLDPGEQYF
TRBJ2-3,.,TRBV19,.,TGTGCCAGTAGCCAGGGGCCCGCTAGCACAGATACGCAGTATTTT,CASSQGPASTDTQYF
TRBJ2-7,.,TRBV6-6,.,TGTGCCAGCAGTTACTCGACACCCGAGCAGTACTTC,CASSYSTPEQYF
TRBJ1-5,.,TRBV3-1/TRBV3-2,TRBD1,TGTGCCAGCAGCCAAGGCGCACAGGGGCATCAGCCCCAGCATTTT,CASSQGAQGHQPQHF
TRBJ1-1,.,TRBV5-1,TRBD1,TGCGCCAGCAGCTTGGTACAGGGGGGCACTGAAGCTTTCTTT,CASSLVQGGTEAFF
TRBJ2-2,.,TRBV19,.,TGTGCCAGTACCGGCCTCAGGGGCGAGGACACCGGGGAGCTGTTTTTT,CASTGLRGEDTGELFF
TRBJ1-2,.,TRBV28,.,TGTGCCAGCAGCCCGCCCCCCCCGGGAGGCTACACCTTC,CASSPPPPGGYTF
TRBJ2-7,.,TRBV19,.,TGTGCCAGTAGTGCCCGATATGGGGGCTTGGAGCAGTACTTC,CASSARYGGLEQYF
TRBJ2-3,once,TRBV9,TRBD1,TGTGCCAGCAGCGTAGGGGGGACAGACTACACAGATACGCAGTATTTT,CASSVGGTDYTDTQYF
TRBJ1-1,.,TRBV18,TRBD1,TGTGCCAGCTCATCGGGTCCGGGACAGACTTATACTGAAGCTTTCTTT,CASSSGPGQTYTEAFF